The source of this T cell receptor (beta chain) is a study of PD-L1 blockade in urothelial cancer. Locally advanced or metastatic urothelial carcinoma affected all patients. The templates were synthetic TCR analogs, and they were spiked into each PCR. Generated by immunoSEQ multiplex PCR, the TCRdb table keeps only in-frame clones and is missing some. The table includes about 49,000 clones, roughly 87% detected once. The CDR3 runs to 14 residues. Germline V gene lookup returns CDR1 MNHEY and CDR2 SVGAGI. The ends were cut back, 6 bases at V and 2 bases at J, with 13 bases in the middle. The source is a man aged 55 to 70 with urothelial cancer. The sample in question was PBMCs, obtained around atezolizumab (anti-PD-L1) treatment. The chain uses TRBV6-5 and TRBJ1-2; D perhaps matches TRBD1 (5 bases). CDR3 protein: CASRRSRGNYGYTF. For the CDR3, the DNA is TGTGCCAGCAGACGTTCAAGGGGAAACTATGGCTACACCTTC.